The 2 T cell receptor beta chains reported below all come from one sample, sequenced in a study of T-cell memory formation after mild COVID-19. TCRdb itself ran the 5' RACE reads through MiXCR, one entry per CDR3 protein. The profile shows about 340,000 distinct CDR3 sequences, around a fifth of them singletons. The specimen was PBMCs or a T cell subset sorted from them (not recorded which). The receptors originated from an adult woman who had mild COVID-19 (a few samples of this study predate the infection). Cell type and time point are not known.

Only a few counts were recorded for this clonotype. The J gene is TRBJ2-5, the V gene TRBV12-3 or TRBV12-4; D remains ambiguous. The CDR3 is 14 amino acids. V was cut by 3 bases and J by 3 bases, with 11 bases left in between. The CDR3 nucleotides are TGTGCCAGCAGTTTTCTCGGCAGGAAAGAGACCCAGTACTTC. Encoded protein: CASSFLGRKETQYF.

This clonotype was counted a few times. This rearrangement joins TRBV7-6 to TRBJ2-1, with D maybe TRBD2 (5 bases). The CDR3 runs to 15 residues. The V gene's germline CDR1 is SGHVS and CDR2 FNYEAQ. Trimming removed 3 bases at V and 0 bases at J, with 9 bases between. CDR3 sequence reads: CASSLDWSSYNEQFF. CDR3 sequence (DNA): TGTGCCAGCAGCTTGGACTGGAGCTCCTACAATGAGCAGTTCTTC.